This TCR beta chain was profiled in a study of T-cell memory formation after mild COVID-19. TCRdb ran MiXCR on the 5' RACE reads and lists one entry per CDR3 protein. The repertoire consists of 300,000 to 400,000 distinct CDR3 sequences, with roughly an eighth occurring once and the leading ten covering about 20%. Concerning this clonotype: No antigen is known for it.

Trimming took 0 bases from V and 6 from J, leaving 8 bases between them. Germline V gives CDR1 SGHDN, CDR2 FVKESK. This CDR3 has 13 amino acids. Overall study findings and caveats: The second-wave clones peaking on day 37 were not confirmed as SARS-CoV-2-specific. Pre-infection memory already had some responding clones, implying cross-reactive memory joined.

Sequencing was performed on PBMCs or a T cell subset sorted from them (not recorded which). The chain carries TRBV14 and TRBJ1-2; D uncertain. The receptor was derived from a man younger than 35 who had mild COVID-19 (a few samples of this study predate the infection). Cell type and time point are not known. CDR3 region: CASSQDLADGYTF. DNA of the CDR3: TGTGCCAGCAGCCAAGACTTAGCGGATGGCTACACCTTC.